These 12 T cell receptor beta chains originate from one sample sequenced in a study of blood T cell repertoires in COVID-19 (dated by TCRdb to 2020 to 2021). The library was produced with the immunoSEQ multiplex PCR assay. Held by TCRdb, this immuneACCESS table contains in-frame sequences only and omits some clones. Under half of the omission traces to an unresolved V gene where checked; the cause of the rest is unknown. The sample profile shows 250,000 to 350,000 clones; 80% to 90% of them were found once. 1% to 1.5% of the sample rests with the top ten. The sequencing sample was made of peripheral blood. These receptors originate from a woman between 50 and 59 years old with acute or convalescent COVID-19.

The chain uses TRBV7-7 and TRBJ2-5, with 11 bases matching TRBD2. CDR1 SSHAT and CDR2 FNYEAQ come from the germline V gene (reference sequence). The CDR3 spans 17 residues. Losses at the gene ends were 5 bases for V and 2 bases for J; bases not matched to a gene: 10. The DNA for the CDR3 is TGTGCCAGCAGCAAGGGCCTAGCGGGAGGCCAACAAGAGACCCAGTACTTC. This translates into CASSKGLAGGQQETQYF.

The table lists this clone with a few counts. J is TRBJ2-3 and V is TRBV4-2, with 13 nucleotides matching TRBD2. The length of the CDR3 is 16 residues. CDR1 is LGHNA and CDR2 is YNFKEQ in the germline V gene. V lost 3 bases and J lost 6; bases outside the gene matches: 6. The DNA of the CDR3 is TGTGCCAGCAGCCACCGGACTAGCGGGAGTTTTGATACGCAGTATTTT. Its protein product is CASSHRTSGSFDTQYF.

This clone was counted a single time. The rearrangement joins TRBV3-1 (or the pseudogene TRBV3-2) to TRBJ1-4; D unresolved. The CDR3 totals 15 residues. V was pared by 1 base and J by 8 bases, with 14 bases between. Germline V CDR1 and CDR2: LGHDT, YNNKEL (reference sequence). The CDR3 sequence: CASSQASVLAEKLFF. In DNA form, the CDR3 reads TGTGCCAGCAGCCAAGCCAGCGTCTTGGCGGAAAAACTGTTTTTT.

In the case of this clone: At the DNA level, this CDR3 is encoded by other sequences in the same sample as well. The chain recombines TRBV18 with TRBJ2-5, with a possible D match to TRBD1 (6 bases). Trimming pared 0 bases from V and 4 bases from J, leaving 9 bases between. Germline values: CDR1 KGHSH, CDR2 LQKENI. The CDR3 length is 14 residues. CDR3 nucleotide sequence: TGTGCCAGCTCACCACCGAGCAGGGGAGAGACCCAGTACTTC. It translates to CASSPPSRGETQYF.

In its sample, this clone was seen once. The rearrangement uses TRBV6-4 and TRBJ2-5, with D possibly TRBD2 on 6 matching bases. Trimming left V 5 bases short and J 2 bases short, with 12 bases between. Germline lookup yields CDR1 MRHNA and CDR2 SNTAGT. The CDR3 is 14 residues long. CDR3: CASSPRTIQETQYF. The CDR3 DNA follows: TGTGCCAGCAGTCCCCGGACTATTCAAGAGACCCAGTACTTC.

This clone was detected only once. The chain couples TRBV9 to TRBJ2-1, with D possibly TRBD2 on 6 matching bases. The CDR3 runs 15 residues. CDR1 and CDR2 from the germline V gene are SGDLS and YYNGEE. V was trimmed by 0 bases and J by 1 base, leaving 8 bases between them. This chain's CDR3 is CASSVGGESYNEQFF. The CDR3, as DNA: TGTGCCAGCAGCGTAGGCGGGGAGTCCTACAATGAGCAGTTCTTC.

The chain combines TRBV18 with TRBJ2-1; tentatively, D is TRBD2 (6 bases). The CDR3 length is 17 residues. CDR1 and CDR2 from the germline V gene are KGHSH and LQKENI. Trimming pared 3 bases from V and 0 bases from J, leaving 15 bases between. The CDR3 coding sequence is TGTGCCAGCTCACCCCGAGGAGGAGCGGGCTCCTACAATGAGCAGTTCTTC. Amino acids: CASSPRGGAGSYNEQFF.

This rearrangement joins TRBV25-1 to TRBJ1-2; 7 nucleotides align to TRBD1. This CDR3 region has 13 residues. V lost 6 bases, J lost 3 bases, and 4 bases stayed unmatched. The germline V gene has CDR1 MGHDK and CDR2 SYGVNS. CDR3 sequence: CASSRDSYYGYTF. The CDR3 bases are TGTGCCAGCAGCCGGGACAGCTACTATGGCTACACCTTC.

This rearrangement joins TRBV7-3 to TRBJ2-1, with 12 bases identical to TRBD2. The CDR3 is made up of 17 amino acids. Germline V gene lookup returns CDR1 SGHTA and CDR2 FQGTGA. V dropped 5 bases and J dropped 6; count of bases not matched to a gene: 11. CDR3 protein: CASSGWNLAGGGNEQFF. CDR3 coding DNA: TGTGCCAGCAGCGGATGGAATCTAGCGGGAGGGGGCAATGAGCAGTTCTTC.

The rearrangement uses TRBV6-5 and TRBJ2-7, with TRBD2 as a possible D gene (5 bases). The CDR3 sequence is 13 residues long. V lost 6 bases, J lost 3 bases, and 12 bases lay in between. CDR1 is MNHEY and CDR2 is SVGAGI in the germline V gene. The DNA of the CDR3 is TGTGCCAGCAGCGGGCTGGGGAGCTACGAGCAGTACGTC. Translated: CASSGLGSYEQYV.

Worth noting for this clone: The same CDR3 can be traced to other DNA sequences in this sample. This rearrangement joins TRBV7-9 to TRBJ2-1; 8 nucleotides match TRBD2. V was pared by 4 bases and J by 2 bases, with 4 bases of the junction left unmatched. CDR1 is SEHNR, CDR2 FQNEAQ, per germline (reference sequence). CDR3 length: 15 residues. CDR3 protein: CASSSPGLAYNEQFF. CDR3 coding DNA: TGTGCCAGCAGCTCTCCGGGACTAGCCTACAATGAGCAGTTCTTC.

The chain uses TRBV19 and TRBJ2-5; no reliable D call. V lost 8 bases, J lost 5 bases, and 9 bases lay in between. CDR3 size: 11 residues. Germline V gene sequence: CDR1 LNHDA, CDR2 SQIVND (reference sequence). CDR3 residues: CASGPSETQYF. The CDR3 DNA reads as TGTGCCAGTGGGCCGTCGGAGACCCAGTACTTC.